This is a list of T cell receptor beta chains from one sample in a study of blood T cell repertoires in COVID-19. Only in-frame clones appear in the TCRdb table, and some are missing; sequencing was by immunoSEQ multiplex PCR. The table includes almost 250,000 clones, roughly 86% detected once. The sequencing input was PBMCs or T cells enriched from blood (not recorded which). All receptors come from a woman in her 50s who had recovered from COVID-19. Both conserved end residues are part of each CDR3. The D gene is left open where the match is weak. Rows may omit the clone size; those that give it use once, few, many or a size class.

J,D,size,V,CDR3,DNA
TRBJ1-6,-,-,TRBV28,CASSFMGGDAYNSPLHF,TGTGCCAGCAGTTTCATGGGAGGGGACGCCTATAATTCACCCCTCCACTTT
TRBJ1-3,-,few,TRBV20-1,CSARRGNTIYF,TGCAGTGCTAGGCGGGGAAACACCATATATTTT
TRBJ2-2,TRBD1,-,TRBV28,CASSQDRVNTGELFF,TGTGCCAGCAGTCAGGACAGGGTGAACACCGGGGAGCTGTTTTTT
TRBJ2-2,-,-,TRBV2,CASSRLQNTGELFF,TGTGCCAGCAGTCGACTACAAAACACCGGGGAGCTGTTTTTT
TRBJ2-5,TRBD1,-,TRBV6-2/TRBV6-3,CASSSGQGSQETQYF,TGTGCCAGCAGTTCGGGACAGGGGTCTCAAGAGACCCAGTACTTC
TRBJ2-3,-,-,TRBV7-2,CASSFGASTDTQYF,TGTGCCAGCAGCTTTGGGGCCAGCACAGATACGCAGTATTTT
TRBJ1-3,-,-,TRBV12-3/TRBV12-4,CASTLKQGNTIYF,TGTGCCAGCACCTTGAAACAGGGAAACACCATATATTTT
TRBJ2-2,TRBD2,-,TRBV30,CAWSLAGGRFTGELFF,TGTGCCTGGAGTCTAGCGGGAGGGCGTTTCACCGGGGAGCTGTTTTTT
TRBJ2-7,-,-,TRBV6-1,CASSERPGLPYEQYF,TGTGCCAGCAGTGAACGCCCAGGGTTGCCCTACGAGCAGTACTTC
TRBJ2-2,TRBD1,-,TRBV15,CATSREQGYTGELFF,TGTGCCACCAGCAGGGAACAGGGGTACACCGGGGAGCTGTTTTTT
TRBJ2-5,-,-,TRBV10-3,CAISEGAPTQYF,TGTGCCATCAGTGAAGGGGCGCCGACCCAGTACTTC
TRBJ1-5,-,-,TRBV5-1,CASSLYVNQPQHF,TGCGCCAGCAGCTTGTATGTGAATCAGCCCCAGCATTTT
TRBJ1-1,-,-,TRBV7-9,CASSPKDSAEAFF,TGTGCCAGCAGCCCCAAGGACAGCGCTGAAGCTTTCTTT
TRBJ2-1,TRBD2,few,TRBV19,CASSGTSGSLQQFF,TGTGCCAGTAGTGGGACTAGCGGGAGTCTACAGCAGTTCTTC
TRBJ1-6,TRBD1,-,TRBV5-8,CASSPGTGANSPLHF,TGTGCCAGCAGCCCTGGGACAGGGGCGAATTCACCCCTCCACTTT
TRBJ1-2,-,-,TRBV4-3,CASSQEEGGRYGYTF,TGCGCCAGCAGCCAAGAAGAGGGGGGGAGGTATGGCTACACCTTC
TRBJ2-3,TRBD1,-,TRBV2,CASRGDRGFGTQYF,TGTGCCAGCAGGGGGGACAGGGGGTTTGGTACGCAGTATTTT
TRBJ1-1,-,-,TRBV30,CAWGTTETMNTEAFF,TGTGCCTGGGGGACAACTGAAACCATGAACACTGAAGCTTTCTTT
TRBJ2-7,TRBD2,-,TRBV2,CASSVGTSGKGEQYF,TGTGCCAGCAGCGTAGGGACTAGCGGGAAAGGGGAGCAGTACTTC
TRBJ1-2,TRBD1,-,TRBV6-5,CASSYAAGTGVYTF,TGTGCCAGCAGTTACGCAGCCGGGACAGGAGTCTACACCTTC
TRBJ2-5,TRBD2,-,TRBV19,CASSVRLAGFEETQYF,TGTGCCAGTAGTGTCCGACTAGCGGGATTTGAAGAGACCCAGTACTTC
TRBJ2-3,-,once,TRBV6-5,CASRSKGGSRDTQYF,TGTGCCAGCAGAAGTAAGGGAGGATCAAGGGATACGCAGTATTTT
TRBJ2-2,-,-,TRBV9,CASSRRQINTGELFF,TGTGCCAGCAGCAGACGACAGATAAACACCGGGGAGCTGTTTTTT
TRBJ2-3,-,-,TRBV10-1,CASSAAGATDTQYF,TGCGCCAGCAGTGCCGCTGGAGCCACAGATACGCAGTATTTT
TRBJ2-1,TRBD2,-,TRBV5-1,CASSLQTSGIEQFF,TGCGCCAGCAGCCTACAGACTAGCGGGATTGAGCAGTTCTTC
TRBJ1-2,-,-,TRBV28,CASSLTSSRDGYTF,TGTGCCAGCAGTTTAACTTCTTCGCGGGATGGCTACACCTTC
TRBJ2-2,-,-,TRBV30,CAWSTTANTGELFF,TGTGCCTGGAGCACGACAGCCAACACCGGGGAGCTGTTTTTT
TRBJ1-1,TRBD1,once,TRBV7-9,CASSLGIGGGTEAFF,TGTGCCAGCAGCTTAGGTATAGGGGGCGGCACTGAAGCTTTCTTT
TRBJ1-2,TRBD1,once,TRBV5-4,CASRTGNYGYTF,TGTGCCAGCAGGACAGGGAACTATGGCTACACCTTC
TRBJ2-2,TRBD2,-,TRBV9,CASSSPGLHTGELFF,TGTGCCAGCAGCTCACCGGGACTACACACCGGGGAGCTGTTTTTT
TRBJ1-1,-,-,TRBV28,CASSFYRLNTEAFF,TGTGCCAGCAGTTTCTACAGGTTGAACACTGAAGCTTTCTTT
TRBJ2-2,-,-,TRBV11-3,CASSASSGDYTGELFF,TGTGCCAGCAGCGCCTCCAGCGGAGATTACACCGGGGAGCTGTTTTTT
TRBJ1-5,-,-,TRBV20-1,CSASNLYKYSNQPQHF,TGCAGTGCCAGTAACCTGTACAAATATAGCAATCAGCCCCAGCATTTT
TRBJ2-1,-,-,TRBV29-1,CSVESWQNNEQFF,TGCAGCGTTGAATCTTGGCAGAACAATGAGCAGTTCTTC
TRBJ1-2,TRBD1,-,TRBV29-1,CSALLGQGYGYTF,TGCAGCGCCCTTCTGGGACAGGGATATGGCTACACCTTC
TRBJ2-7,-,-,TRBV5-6,CASSLTEPPYEQYF,TGTGCCAGCAGCTTGACGGAGCCCCCCTACGAGCAGTACTTC
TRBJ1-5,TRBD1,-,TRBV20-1,CSASQGDTNQPQHF,TGCAGTGCTAGTCAGGGGGACACCAATCAGCCCCAGCATTTT
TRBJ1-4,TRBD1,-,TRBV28,CASSGTDGSFF,TGTGCCAGCAGTGGGACAGATGGCTCCTTCTTT
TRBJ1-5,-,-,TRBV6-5,CASSYRQTSNQPQHF,TGTGCCAGCAGTTACCGACAGACGAGCAATCAGCCCCAGCATTTT
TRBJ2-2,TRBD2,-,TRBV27,CASRALAGWGGTGELFF,TGTGCCAGCAGGGCACTAGCGGGATGGGGAGGCACCGGGGAGCTGTTTTTT
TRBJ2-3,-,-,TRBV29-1,CSVAREWNTQYF,TGCAGCGTTGCTAGGGAGTGGAATACGCAGTATTTT
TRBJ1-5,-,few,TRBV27,CASSLVGGINQPQHF,TGTGCCAGCAGTTTAGTGGGGGGGATTAATCAGCCCCAGCATTTT
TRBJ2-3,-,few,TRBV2,CASSLHRGTDTQYF,TGTGCCAGCAGCCTTCACAGGGGCACAGATACGCAGTATTTT
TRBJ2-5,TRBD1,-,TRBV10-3,CAIRSDREGETQYF,TGTGCCATCAGAAGCGACAGGGAAGGAGAGACCCAGTACTTC
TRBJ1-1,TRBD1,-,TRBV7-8,CASSMRQGDNTEAFF,TGTGCCAGCAGCATGCGACAGGGGGACAACACTGAAGCTTTCTTT
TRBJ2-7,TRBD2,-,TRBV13,CASTRFREGRNEQYF,TGTGCCAGCACCCGATTCAGGGAGGGGCGTAACGAGCAGTACTTC
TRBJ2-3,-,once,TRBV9,CASSVVGYSGETTDTQYF,TGTGCCAGCAGCGTAGTTGGATACTCGGGGGAAACGACAGATACGCAGTATTTT
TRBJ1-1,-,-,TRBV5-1,CASSLAAGAVIDEAFF,TGCGCCAGCAGCTTGGCCGCTGGGGCCGTGATCGATGAAGCTTTCTTT
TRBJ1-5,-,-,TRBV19,CASSITRDMYQPQHF,TGTGCCAGTAGTATTACCCGGGACATGTACCAGCCCCAGCATTTT
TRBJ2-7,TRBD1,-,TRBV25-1,CASREDRGYEQYF,TGTGCCAGCAGAGAGGACAGGGGGTACGAGCAGTACTTC
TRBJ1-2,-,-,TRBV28,CASSLGQFYGYTF,TGTGCCAGCAGTTTAGGACAGTTCTATGGCTACACCTTC
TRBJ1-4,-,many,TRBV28,CASSSGLANEKLFF,TGTGCCAGCAGTTCAGGGTTGGCTAATGAAAAACTGTTTTTT
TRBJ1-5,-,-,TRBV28,CASSLFSGNQPQHF,TGTGCCAGCAGTTTATTTTCGGGGAATCAGCCCCAGCATTTT
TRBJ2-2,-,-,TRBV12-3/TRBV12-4,CAIPVGGELFF,TGTGCCATCCCCGTCGGCGGGGAGCTGTTTTTT
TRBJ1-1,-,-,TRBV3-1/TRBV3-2,CASSQGGTATEAFF,TGTGCCAGCAGCCAAGGTGGGACTGCCACTGAAGCTTTCTTT
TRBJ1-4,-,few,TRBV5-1,CASSLPGTLNEKLFF,TGCGCCAGCAGCTTACCCGGGACACTGAATGAAAAACTGTTTTTT
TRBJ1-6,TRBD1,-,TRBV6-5,CASSWDSSYNSPLHF,TGTGCCAGCAGCTGGGACAGCTCCTATAATTCACCCCTCCACTTT
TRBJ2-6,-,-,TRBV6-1,CASSDRGAPFSGANVLTF,TGTGCCAGCAGTGACAGGGGCGCCCCTTTTTCTGGGGCCAACGTCCTGACTTTC
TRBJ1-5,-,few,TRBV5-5,CASSFAGNQPQHF,TGTGCCAGCAGCTTCGCAGGGAATCAGCCCCAGCATTTT
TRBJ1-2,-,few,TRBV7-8,CASSHRRIDYGYTF,TGTGCCAGCAGCCACAGGAGAATCGACTATGGCTACACCTTC